These T cell receptor beta chains were read from a single sample in a study of blood T cell repertoires in COVID-19. The repertoire was sequenced with immunoSEQ multiplex PCR; TCRdb's copy has only in-frame clones and lacks some. The sample records roughly 120,000 clones, roughly 80% being singletons. The sequenced material came from peripheral blood. The origin of the receptors is a woman in her 40s with acute or convalescent COVID-19. The CDR3 runs from the conserved cysteine through the conserved F or W. The D gene is left open where the match is weak. Size tells how often a clone was seen (once, few, many) or the class of an expanded clone, and some rows leave it out.

D gene,clone size,V gene,J gene,CDR3 length,CDR3 protein,CDR3 DNA
-,-,TRBV7-3,TRBJ2-7,13,CASSLNLPGEQYF,TGTGCCAGCAGCTTAAACCTCCCGGGGGAGCAGTACTTC
-,-,TRBV3-1/TRBV3-2,TRBJ1-3,14,CASSQVSRANTIYF,TGTGCCAGCAGCCAAGTGTCCAGGGCCAACACCATATATTTT
-,-,TRBV6-5,TRBJ1-6,15,CASSRQDSYNSPLHF,TGTGCCAGCAGTAGACAGGACAGCTATAATTCACCCCTCCACTTT
-,-,TRBV6-1,TRBJ1-3,15,CASSERFGSGNTIYF,TGTGCCAGCAGTGAGCGGTTCGGGTCTGGAAACACCATATATTTT
-,once,TRBV4-1,TRBJ2-1,14,CASSPTGSYNEQFF,TGCGCCAGCAGCCCCACAGGGTCCTACAATGAGCAGTTCTTC
-,-,TRBV5-8,TRBJ1-1,15,CASSFETRMNTEAFF,TGTGCCAGCAGTTTCGAGACAAGAATGAACACTGAAGCTTTCTTT
-,-,TRBV6-5,TRBJ1-1,11,CASRVSTEAFF,TGTGCCAGCAGGGTGAGCACTGAAGCTTTCTTT
-,-,TRBV29-1,TRBJ1-2,14,CSVTHRQGYYGYTF,TGCAGCGTTACCCACCGCCAGGGCTACTATGGCTACACCTTC
TRBD1,-,TRBV6-5,TRBJ1-1,15,CASSFELTGITEAFF,TGTGCCAGCAGTTTCGAATTGACAGGGATCACTGAAGCTTTCTTT
TRBD1,-,TRBV6-5,TRBJ1-1,14,CASRPGTGLTEAFF,TGTGCCAGCAGGCCCGGGACAGGGCTTACTGAAGCTTTCTTT
TRBD2,once,TRBV6-5,TRBJ2-3,14,CASRVAGGTDTQYF,TGTGCCAGCAGGGTGGCGGGGGGGACAGATACGCAGTATTTT
TRBD2,once,TRBV7-2,TRBJ2-1,16,CASSLVWRGGTNEQFF,TGTGCCAGCAGCTTAGTCTGGCGGGGGGGCACCAATGAGCAGTTCTTC
-,-,TRBV30,TRBJ2-3,13,CAWTQGMADTQYF,TGTGCCTGGACCCAGGGGATGGCAGATACGCAGTATTTT
TRBD2,-,TRBV5-4,TRBJ2-1,17,CASSLGGGGSSYNEQFF,TGTGCCAGCAGCTTGGGTGGGGGAGGGAGCTCCTACAATGAGCAGTTCTTC
TRBD1,-,TRBV7-9,TRBJ1-1,13,CASSHGQGSEAFF,TGTGCCAGCAGTCATGGACAGGGCAGTGAAGCTTTCTTT
TRBD1,-,TRBV2,TRBJ2-3,16,CASQRGRQGGTDTQYF,TGTGCCAGTCAGCGCGGGAGACAGGGGGGAACAGATACGCAGTATTTT
-,-,TRBV9,TRBJ1-1,16,CASSVSGGQSNTEAFF,TGTGCCAGCAGCGTATCCGGTGGACAGTCGAACACTGAAGCTTTCTTT
-,-,TRBV9,TRBJ2-1,17,CASSPRSAGASRNEQFF,TGTGCCAGCAGCCCCCGGAGCGCGGGGGCCTCTCGTAATGAGCAGTTCTTC